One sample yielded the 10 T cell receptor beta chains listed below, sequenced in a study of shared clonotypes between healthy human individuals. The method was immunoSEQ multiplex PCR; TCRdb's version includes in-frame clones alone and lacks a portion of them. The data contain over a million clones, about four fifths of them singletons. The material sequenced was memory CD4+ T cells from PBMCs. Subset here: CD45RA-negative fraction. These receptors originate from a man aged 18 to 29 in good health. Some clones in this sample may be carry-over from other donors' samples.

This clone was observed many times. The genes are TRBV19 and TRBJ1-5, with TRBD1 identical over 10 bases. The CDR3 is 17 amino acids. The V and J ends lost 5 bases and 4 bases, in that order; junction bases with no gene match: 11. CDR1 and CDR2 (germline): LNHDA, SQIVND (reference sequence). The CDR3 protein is CASSFWTGGMSNQPQHF. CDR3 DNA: TGTGCCAGTAGTTTTTGGACAGGGGGAATGAGTAATCAGCCCCAGCATTTT.

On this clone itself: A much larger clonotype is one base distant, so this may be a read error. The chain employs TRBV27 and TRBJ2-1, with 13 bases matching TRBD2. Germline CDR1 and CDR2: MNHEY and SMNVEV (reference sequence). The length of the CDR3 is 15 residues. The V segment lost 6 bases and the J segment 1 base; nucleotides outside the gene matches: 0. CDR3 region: CASRLAGGSYNEQFF. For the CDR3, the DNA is TGTGCCAGCAGACTAGCGGGAGGGTCCTACAATGAGCAGTTCTTC.

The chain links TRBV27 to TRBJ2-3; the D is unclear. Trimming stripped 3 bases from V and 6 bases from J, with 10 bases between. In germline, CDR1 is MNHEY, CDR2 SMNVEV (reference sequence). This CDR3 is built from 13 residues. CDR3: CASSFLGKDTQYF. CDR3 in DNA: TGTGCCAGCAGTTTCCTGGGGAAGGATACGCAGTATTTT.

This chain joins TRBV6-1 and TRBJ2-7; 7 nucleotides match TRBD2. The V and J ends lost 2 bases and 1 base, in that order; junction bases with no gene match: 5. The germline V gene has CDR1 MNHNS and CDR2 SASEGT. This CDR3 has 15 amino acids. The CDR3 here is CASSEYLAVSYEQYF. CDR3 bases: TGTGCCAGCAGTGAATATCTAGCGGTGTCCTACGAGCAGTACTTC.

The CDR3 loop reads CASSLDHPGATYNEQFF. The CDR3 DNA reads TGTGCCAGCAGCTTAGACCATCCGGGGGCTACCTACAATGAGCAGTTCTTC. This sequence joins TRBV7-2 and TRBJ2-1; possibly TRBD1 or TRBD2 for D (6 bases each). The CDR3 runs 17 residues. V dropped 1 base and J dropped 2 bases, with 15 bases sitting between them. Per germline, CDR1 SGHTA and CDR2 FQGNSA.

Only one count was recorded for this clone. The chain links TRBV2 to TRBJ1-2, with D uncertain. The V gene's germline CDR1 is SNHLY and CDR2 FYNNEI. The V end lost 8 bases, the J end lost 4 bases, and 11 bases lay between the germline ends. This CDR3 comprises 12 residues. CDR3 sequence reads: CASLAEVYGYTF. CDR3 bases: TGTGCCAGCCTTGCGGAGGTCTATGGCTACACCTTC.

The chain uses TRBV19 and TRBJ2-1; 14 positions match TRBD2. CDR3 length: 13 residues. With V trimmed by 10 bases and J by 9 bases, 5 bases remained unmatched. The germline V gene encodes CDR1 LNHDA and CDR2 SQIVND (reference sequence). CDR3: CATSGLAGVEQFF. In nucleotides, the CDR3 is TGTGCCACCTCGGGACTAGCGGGAGTTGAGCAGTTCTTC.

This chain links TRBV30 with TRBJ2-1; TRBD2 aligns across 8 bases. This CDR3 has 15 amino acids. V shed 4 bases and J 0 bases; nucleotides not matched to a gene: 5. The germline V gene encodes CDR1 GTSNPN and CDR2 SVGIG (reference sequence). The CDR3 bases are TGTGCCTGGACCCTAGCGGGCAGCTCCTACAATGAGCAGTTCTTC. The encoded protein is CAWTLAGSSYNEQFF. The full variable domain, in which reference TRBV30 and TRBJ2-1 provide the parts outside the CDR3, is SQTIHQWPATLVQPVGSPLSLECTVEGTSNPNLYWYRQAAGRGLQLLFYSVGIGQISSEVPQNLSASRPQDRQFILSSKKLLLSDSGFYLCAWTLAGSSYNEQFFGPGTRLTVL.

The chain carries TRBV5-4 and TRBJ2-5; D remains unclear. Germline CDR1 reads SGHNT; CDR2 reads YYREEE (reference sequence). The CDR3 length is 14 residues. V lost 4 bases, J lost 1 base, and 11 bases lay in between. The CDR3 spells CASSPSRVQETQYF. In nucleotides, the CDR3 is TGTGCCAGCAGCCCTTCTCGGGTCCAAGAGACCCAGTACTTC.

DNA of the CDR3: TGTGCCACCAGCAGAGTGGGACAGTCCTACGAGCAGTACTTC. This codes for CATSRVGQSYEQYF. The chain couples TRBV15 to TRBJ2-7; 7 bases fit TRBD1. The germline gives CDR1 LNHNV, CDR2 YYDKDF (reference sequence). This CDR3 contains 14 residues. Trimming removed 1 base from V and 1 base from J; junction bases left unmatched: 1.